This T cell receptor (beta chain) was observed in a study of Graves' ophthalmopathy and Graves' hyperthyroidism. Study context: The authors collected peripheral blood at initial diagnosis, before any treatment.

In this sample, this clonotype turned up many times. RNA transcripts served as template for amplifying TCR beta CDR3 sequences. HTBI primers were used in a first-round RT-PCR, which preceded a second-round multiplex PCR. Via MiXCR, TCRdb re-called the multiplex PCR reads, giving one row per CDR3 protein. The sample carries under 400,000 distinct CDR3 sequences, roughly 16% recorded once. The ends lost 2 bases at V and 1 base at J; junction bases unmatched: 3. The CDR3 consists of 14 residues. Germline V gene sequence: CDR1 DFQATT, CDR2 SNEGSKA (reference sequence). The sample taken for sequencing was peripheral blood. V is TRBV20-1 and J is TRBJ1-1, with 8 bases matching TRBD1. The sequence was collected from an adult man with Graves' ophthalmopathy. CDR3 sequence (DNA): TGCAGTGCTAGACCCGACAGGGGGAACACTGAAGCTTTCTTT. Its protein is CSARPDRGNTEAFF.